These 10 T cell receptor beta chains share one sample of origin, sequenced in a study of CD8 T cells in ankylosing spondylitis. One entry per CDR3 protein results from TCRdb running MiXCR on the 5' RACE reads. The table shows 300,000 to 350,000 distinct CDR3 sequences, with about a fifth occurring only once. Sequencing used blood, either unsorted or a sorted T cell fraction (not recorded which). These receptors all stem from a female donor with ankylosing spondylitis or in good health (not recorded which).

The J gene is TRBJ2-5, the V gene TRBV20-1; D gene uncertain. Germline-derived CDR1 and CDR2 are DFQATT and SNEGSKA (reference sequence). The CDR3 spans 15 residues. V was shortened by 2 bases and J by 4 bases, with 17 bases between the two germline ends. The CDR3 sequence: CSARLGSRKGETQYF. Here the CDR3 DNA reads TGCAGTGCTAGACTGGGCTCCAGAAAGGGAGAGACCCAGTACTTC.

This clonotype was found many times. This rearrangement joins TRBV20-1 to TRBJ2-5; D is unresolved. Germline V gene lookup returns CDR1 DFQATT and CDR2 SNEGSKA (reference sequence). V was clipped by 0 bases and J by 9 bases, with 8 bases between them. The CDR3 loop spans 11 amino acids. Here the CDR3 reads CSAREDGSQYF. The CDR3 region has the DNA TGCAGTGCTAGAGAGGACGGGTCCCAGTACTTC.

This clonotype was picked up many times. The chain recombines TRBV2 with TRBJ1-6; 7 positions agree with TRBD1. CDR3 length equals 13 residues. Germline CDR1 and CDR2: SNHLY and FYNNEI. The J segment lost 9 bases and the V segment lost 11 bases, leaving 10 bases of the junction unmatched. The CDR3 DNA reads as TGTGCCGGGCACCCAGGGGGGGTTTCACCCCTCCACTTT. Protein sequence: CAGHPGGVSPLHF.

The genes are TRBV7-6 and TRBJ2-4, with TRBD2 matching 8 bases. V shed 5 bases, J shed 0 bases, and the junction held 12 bases outside the gene matches. The germline V gene encodes CDR1 SGHVS and CDR2 FNYEAQ. CDR3 length: 18 residues. This CDR3 is CASSPTSTSGVAKNIQYF. The CDR3, as DNA: TGTGCCAGCAGCCCGACCTCCACTAGCGGAGTAGCCAAAAACATTCAGTACTTC.

This clonotype showed up many times. The chain is built from TRBV6-5 and TRBJ2-7, with no clear D. The CDR3 covers 15 residues. Trimming stripped 4 bases from V and 1 base from J, with 14 bases between. The V gene's germline CDR1 is MNHEY and CDR2 SVGAGI. The CDR3 DNA follows: TGTGCCAGCAGTTCTTATCCCCCACAGTCCTACGAGCAGTACTTC. Amino acid sequence: CASSSYPPQSYEQYF.

This clonotype was seen a few times. The J gene is TRBJ1-2, the V gene TRBV12-3 or TRBV12-4; D is unresolved. The CDR3 totals 11 residues. V was shortened by 1 base and J by 7 bases, with 4 bases between the two germline ends. For the CDR3, the DNA is TGTGCCAGCAGTTTAGGGTTTGGCTACACCTTC. Encoded protein: CASSLGFGYTF.

This sequence joins TRBV28 and TRBJ2-1; 14 nucleotides line up with TRBD2. Trimming removed 5 bases from V and 6 bases from J; junction bases left unmatched: 0. This CDR3 spans 14 amino acids. From germline, CDR1 is MDHEN and CDR2 SYDVKM. The CDR3 sequence: CASSGTSGSNEQFF. For the CDR3, the DNA is TGTGCCAGCAGTGGGACTAGCGGGAGCAATGAGCAGTTCTTC.

The gene calls are TRBV15 and TRBJ2-7; D is ambiguous. Germline V CDR1 and CDR2: LNHNV, YYDKDF (reference sequence). The CDR3 runs to 13 residues. Trimming removed 6 bases at V and 3 bases at J, with 12 bases between. In nucleotides, the CDR3 is TGTGCCACCAGGGGTGCCCTAAACTACGAGCAGTACTTC. It encodes CATRGALNYEQYF.

This clonotype was observed a few times. V and J are TRBV15 and TRBJ1-1, with 7 bases fitting TRBD1. V lost 4 bases, J lost 5 bases, and 7 bases stayed unmatched. Germline CDR1 LNHNV, CDR2 YYDKDF (reference sequence). This CDR3 comprises 14 residues. CDR3 in DNA: TGTGCCACCAGCATAGACAGGGTTCTGACTGAAGCTTTCTTT. This translates into CATSIDRVLTEAFF.

The sample holds a few counts of this clonotype. The chain is built from TRBV18 and TRBJ2-1; TRBD1 might be the D (5 bases). The ends were cut back, 1 base at V and 5 bases at J, with 12 bases in the middle. CDR3 size: 15 residues. Germline loops: CDR1 KGHSH, CDR2 LQKENI. The CDR3 nucleotides are TGTGCCAGCTCACCACTGCCGGACACCGACAATGAGCAGTTCTTC. Translated: CASSPLPDTDNEQFF.